Each of the 24 T cell receptor beta chains below was sequenced from the same sample in a study of neoadjuvant anti-PD-1 for oral cavity cancer. Specified time point: after neoadjuvant nivolumab, at surgical resection. The method was immunoSEQ multiplex PCR; TCRdb's version includes in-frame clones alone and lacks a portion of them. The table has more than 20,000 clones, 26% seen once. Sequencing used tumor tissue, obtained after nivolumab (anti-PD-1) treatment. Every receptor here comes from a person aged 40-85 years with oral cavity squamous cell carcinoma.

This clone was observed many times. The chain joins TRBV14 to TRBJ2-1, with unresolved D. Germline loops: CDR1 SGHDN, CDR2 FVKESK. The CDR3 has 12 amino acids. V lost 4 bases, J lost 9 bases, and 10 bases lay in between. The CDR3 nucleotides are TGTGCCAGCAGCCCGACATGGGCTGAGCAGTTCTTC. Its translation: CASSPTWAEQFF.

The chain is built from TRBV7-6 and TRBJ2-2; the match to TRBD2 covers 9 bases. Germline V gene lookup returns CDR1 SGHVS and CDR2 FNYEAQ. This CDR3 spans 18 amino acids. Trimming cost V 5 bases and J 2 bases; bases outside gene matches: 12. The CDR3: CASSLTPSGELNTGELFF. The CDR3 DNA reads as TGTGCCAGCAGCCTCACCCCTAGCGGGGAGTTAAACACCGGGGAGCTGTTTTTT.

This clone is categorized as medium-sized. This sequence joins TRBV25-1 and TRBJ1-1, with D perhaps TRBD1 (6 bases). Trimming left V 10 bases short and J 0 bases short, with 12 bases between. CDR3 length: 13 amino acids. Germline V gives CDR1 MGHDK, CDR2 SYGVNS. CDR3 in amino acids: CATETGMNTEAFF. The CDR3 DNA reads TGTGCCACCGAAACAGGGATGAACACTGAAGCTTTCTTT.

This clone was seen just once. The chain combines TRBV5-1 with TRBJ2-2, with a weak D call TRBD1 (6 bases). CDR3 length: 15 residues. Trimming took off 3 bases at V and 6 bases at J, with 15 bases between the two ends. Germline CDR1 is SGHRS and CDR2 is YFSETQ. CDR3 amino acids: CASSSTGLVSGELFF. The CDR3 DNA is TGCGCCAGCAGCTCTACAGGGTTGGTATCCGGGGAGCTGTTTTTT.

This clone was observed at least ten times. The gene calls are TRBV7-9 and TRBJ2-7; D not resolved. The V and J ends lost 7 bases and 4 bases respectively, with 14 bases between them. The length of the CDR3 is 13 residues. Germline values: CDR1 SEHNR, CDR2 FQNEAQ (reference sequence). In nucleotides, the CDR3 is TGTGCCAGCACCAATTCCCATCTTTACGAGCAGTACTTC. It translates to CASTNSHLYEQYF.

This clone was observed a few times. V usage is TRBV21-1 and J usage is TRBJ2-5; TRBD1, as called in the table, went unchecked against the DNA. TRBV21-1 is a documented pseudogene. There are 16 residues in the CDR3. The CDR3 sequence: CASSKVQGHTGETQYF. CDR3 nucleotide sequence: TGTGCCAGCAGCAAGGTCCAAGGACACACCGGGGAGACCCAGTACTTC.

Within the sample, this clone is medium-sized. V is TRBV29-1 and J is TRBJ2-5; TRBD1 might be the D (6 bases). V gave up 4 bases and J gave up 2 bases, with 23 bases separating them. The CDR3 is 17 residues long. Per germline, CDR1 SQVTM and CDR2 ANQGSEA. CDR3 protein: CSVGLNYYGQKQETQYF. The CDR3 nucleotides are TGCAGCGTTGGGCTAAACTACTATGGACAGAAGCAAGAGACCCAGTACTTC. Full variable domain (missing parts from reference TRBV29-1 and TRBJ2-5): SAVISQKPSRDICQRGTSLTIQCQVDSQVTMMFWYRQQPGQSLTLIATANQGSEATYESGFVIDKFPISRPNLTFSTLTVSNMSPEDSSIYLCSVGLNYYGQKQETQYFGPGTRLLVL.

The chain links TRBV18 to TRBJ1-5; D is unclear. The CDR3 is 14 residues long. Germline lookup yields CDR1 KGHSH and CDR2 LQKENI. Between the trimmed V and J ends, which lost 3 bases and 0 bases, there was a span of 6 bases. The CDR3 reads CASSPLYSNQPQHF. DNA of the CDR3: TGTGCCAGCTCACCCCTCTATAGCAATCAGCCCCAGCATTTT.

CDR3: CSLRGLYGYTF. The DNA of the CDR3 is TGCAGCCTTCGTGGCCTCTATGGCTACACCTTC. This rearrangement joins TRBV20-1 to TRBJ1-2; D is ambiguous. CDR1 is DFQATT, CDR2 SNEGSKA, per germline (reference sequence). The CDR3 contains 11 residues.

This chain links TRBV7-9 with TRBJ2-7; D call uncertain. Trimming took off 2 bases at V and 6 bases at J, with 8 bases between the two ends. This CDR3 is built from 12 residues. Per the germline V gene, CDR1 is SEHNR and CDR2 is FQNEAQ (reference sequence). This CDR3 is CASSLLSGEQYF. DNA of the CDR3: TGTGCCAGCAGCTTATTGAGTGGCGAGCAGTACTTC. Combining the CDR3 with reference TRBV7-9 and TRBJ2-7 gives the whole variable domain DTGVSQNPRHKITKRGQNVTFRCDPISEHNRLYWYRQTLGQGPEFLTYFQNEAQLEKSRLLSDRFSAERPKGSFSTLEIQRTEQGDSAMYLCASSLLSGEQYFGPGTRLTVT.

This clone was detected a few times. This chain links TRBV27 with TRBJ2-7; D possibly corresponds to TRBD1 (5 bases). The germline gives CDR1 MNHEY, CDR2 SMNVEV (reference sequence). With 3 bases removed from V and 3 bases from J, the gap between germline ends came to 30 bases. CDR3 length: 20 residues. The CDR3 is CASSFDLGPYIWAPDYEQYF. The CDR3 DNA reads as TGTGCCAGCAGTTTCGATCTGGGGCCCTATATTTGGGCTCCCGACTACGAGCAGTACTTC.

This clone is labeled medium-sized (0.01 to 0.1%). For the CDR3, the DNA is TGTGCCAGCAGCTTAATGGGACCGAGGAATTCACCCCTCCACTTT. Protein: CASSLMGPRNSPLHF. The rearrangement uses TRBV7-3 and TRBJ1-6; tentative D call: TRBD1 (5 bases). There are 15 residues in the CDR3. Trimming pared 1 base from V and 7 bases from J, leaving 11 bases between. The V gene's germline CDR1 is SGHTA and CDR2 FQGTGA. Looking up the rest from reference TRBV7-3 and TRBJ1-6 gives the full variable domain: GAGVSQTPSNKVTEKGKYVELRCDPISGHTALYWYRQSLGQGPEFLIYFQGTGAADDSGLPNDRFFAVRPEGSVSTLKIQRTERGDSAVYLCASSLMGPRNSPLHFGNGTRLTVT.

This clone came up many times. The CDR3 nucleotides read TGTGCCAGTAGCTCCGACAGGGCCGGCGAGCAGTACTTC. This sequence encodes CASSSDRAGEQYF. The rearrangement joins TRBV19 to TRBJ2-7; 7 positions agree with TRBD1. The CDR3 covers 13 residues. V was clipped by 6 bases and J by 6 bases; unmatched bases: 8. Germline loops: CDR1 LNHDA, CDR2 SQIVND (reference sequence).

CDR3 amino acids: CASSEWAGNTEAFF. The CDR3, as DNA: TGTGCCAGCAGTGAATGGGCCGGGAACACTGAAGCTTTCTTT. V gene TRBV6-1 combines with J gene TRBJ1-1; D gene ambiguous. This CDR3 comprises 14 residues. V was shortened by 2 bases and J by 1 base, with 8 bases between the two germline ends. From germline, CDR1 is MNHNS and CDR2 SASEGT.

This rearrangement joins TRBV19 to TRBJ1-5; no clear D gene. The germline gives CDR1 LNHDA, CDR2 SQIVND (reference sequence). The CDR3 extends over 14 amino acids. V dropped 2 bases and J dropped 1 base, with 6 bases sitting between them. The CDR3 here is CASSITSSNQPQHF. CDR3 bases: TGTGCCAGTAGTATAACCAGCAGCAATCAGCCCCAGCATTTT.

This chain connects TRBV7-9 to TRBJ1-3; D is perhaps TRBD1 (6 bases). V was pared by 3 bases and J by 2 bases, with 8 bases between. Germline CDR1 SEHNR, CDR2 FQNEAQ (reference sequence). The CDR3 has 14 residues. In DNA form, the CDR3 reads TGTGCCAGCAGCTTCCAGGGGCCTGGAAACACCATATATTTT. Translation: CASSFQGPGNTIYF.

This chain links TRBV11-2 with TRBJ2-6; D is undetermined. Germline CDR1 and CDR2: SGHAT and FQNNGV. The CDR3 is 15 amino acids. V lost 3 bases to trimming and J lost 3 bases, with 9 bases between them. CDR3 in amino acids: CASSFPGFGANVLTF. CDR3 in DNA: TGTGCCAGCAGCTTCCCAGGATTTGGGGCCAACGTCCTGACTTTC.

This clone was observed a few times. V and J are TRBV6-1 and TRBJ1-2; D gene uncertain. With 3 bases removed from V and 1 base from J, the gap between germline ends came to 9 bases. Germline V gene data show CDR1 as MNHNS and CDR2 as SASEGT. The CDR3 is 14 residues long. CDR3 DNA sequence: TGTGCCAGCAGTGACCTGGAGGGTAACTATGGCTACACCTTC. It codes for CASSDLEGNYGYTF.

J is TRBJ1-2 and V is TRBV29-1; possibly TRBD1 for D (5 bases). CDR3 length: 11 residues. V was trimmed by 4 bases and J by 5 bases, leaving 8 bases between them. In germline, CDR1 is SQVTM, CDR2 ANQGSEA. The CDR3 loop is CSVGGFYGYTF. The CDR3 DNA reads TGCAGCGTTGGGGGGTTTTATGGCTACACCTTC.

This clone has more than one count but fewer than ten. The chain carries TRBV27 and TRBJ1-2; TRBD1 aligns across 8 bases. J lost 7 bases, V lost 4 bases, and 8 bases had no gene match. This CDR3 region has 14 residues. From germline, CDR1 is MNHEY and CDR2 SMNVEV (reference sequence). Here the CDR3 reads CASSSAGGFSGYTF. CDR3 DNA sequence: TGTGCCAGCAGTTCGGCAGGGGGCTTCTCTGGCTACACCTTC.

This clone has only a few counts. The chain recombines TRBV7-8 with TRBJ1-2, with D possibly TRBD1 on 5 matching bases. The CDR3 is 14 amino acids. V shed 1 base and J shed 4 bases, with 10 bases lying between them. From germline, CDR1 is SGHVS and CDR2 FQNEAQ. CDR3 protein: CASSLGRGLYGYTF. CDR3 nucleotide sequence: TGTGCCAGCAGCTTAGGACGGGGACTCTATGGCTACACCTTC.

In this sample, this clone turned up a few times. J is TRBJ1-4 and V is TRBV15; D is possibly TRBD1 (6 bases). The CDR3 length is 15 residues. V lost 2 bases and J 8 bases, leaving 15 bases between the germline ends. Germline-derived CDR1 and CDR2 are LNHNV and YYDKDF (reference sequence). CDR3 bases: TGTGCCACCAGCAGATCACAGGGATCTGGCGAAAAACTGTTTTTT. Translation: CATSRSQGSGEKLFF.

This rearrangement joins TRBV6-1 to TRBJ1-5; 7 bases align to TRBD1. The junction had 5 bases not matched to a gene; V was cut back by 4 bases and J by 2 bases. In germline, CDR1 is MNHNS, CDR2 SASEGT. The CDR3 spans 15 residues. CDR3 DNA: TGTGCCAGCAGTGCCCGTACAGGGGGCAATCAGCCCCAGCATTTT. It specifies CASSARTGGNQPQHF.

The V and J genes are TRBV6-1 and TRBJ2-3; D gene uncertain. Germline V gene sequence: CDR1 MNHNS, CDR2 SASEGT. Between the trimmed V and J ends, which lost 6 bases and 7 bases, there was a span of 11 bases. CDR3 length: 12 amino acids. The CDR3 spells CASSLSTNTQYF. For the CDR3, the DNA is TGTGCCAGCAGCCTTAGTACAAATACGCAGTATTTT.